This record looks at one T cell receptor beta chain sequence and its context. Its antigen is undetermined. Library preparation (for TCRbeta) was performed with unique molecular identifiers. TCRdb re-derived calls from the PCR reads in MiXCR, one entry per CDR3 protein. The table lists about 440,000 distinct CDR3 sequences, about 40% of them singletons. These data originate in a study of T-cell reconstitution after alpha-beta-depleted transplantation in children. Points from the study as a whole: It was reported that alpha-beta T cells came from several hundred expanded graft clones (about two months after transplant). Hyperexpanded clones declined; after one year, newly produced T cells mostly supplied diversity.

V lost 0 bases and J 8 bases, leaving 9 bases between the germline ends. CDR3 size: 13 residues. The germline V gene encodes CDR1 SGHDT and CDR2 YYEEEE. The V call is TRBV5-6, the J call TRBJ1-3; no definite D call. The sequenced sample was PBMCs, obtained before TCRalphabeta/CD19-depleted stem cell transplant. The receptor was isolated from a girl aged 2 to 9 with aplastic anemia, due to receive a stem cell transplant. CDR3 DNA: TGTGCCAGCAGCTTGGCTCACGGCTACACCATATATTTT. The encoded protein is CASSLAHGYTIYF.